Following are 5 T cell receptor beta chains from one sample sequenced in a study of blood T cell repertoires in COVID-19. Method: immunoSEQ multiplex PCR; TCRdb's copy keeps in-frame clones and lacks some. Of hundreds of thousands of clones listed, approximately 90% were seen once; the top ten hold about 1.1%. Material for sequencing was PBMCs or T cells enriched from blood (not recorded which). The receptor set was obtained from a man aged 25 to 40 who had recovered from COVID-19.

This chain joins TRBV7-9 and TRBJ2-7; D remains unclear. The CDR3 is 13 residues long. Trimming removed 2 bases from V and 4 bases from J, with 9 bases in between. Per the germline V gene, CDR1 is SEHNR and CDR2 is FQNEAQ (reference sequence). CDR3 DNA: TGTGCCAGCAGCTTAAGTCCAGTATACGAGCAGTACTTC. Protein sequence: CASSLSPVYEQYF.

This chain joins TRBV5-6 and TRBJ2-2, with 7 bases that match TRBD2. The germline V gene has CDR1 SGHDT and CDR2 YYEEEE. The CDR3 runs 15 residues. The V and J ends lost 2 bases and 8 bases, in that order; junction bases with no gene match: 9. The CDR3 DNA reads TGTGCCAGCAGCTTTGGACCGGGACTATGGGGGGAGCTGTTTTTT. Protein product: CASSFGPGLWGELFF.

V and J are TRBV2 and TRBJ2-1; 7 bases fit TRBD2. Trimming at V came to 6 bases and at J to 3 bases, leaving 5 bases not matched to a gene. The CDR3 sequence is 14 residues long. CDR1 is SNHLY and CDR2 is FYNNEI in the germline V gene. The CDR3 protein is CASRSAGLYNEQFF. In nucleotides, the CDR3 is TGTGCCAGCAGGTCAGCGGGGCTCTACAATGAGCAGTTCTTC.

J is TRBJ2-3 and V is TRBV11-2, with D hard to call. The germline V gene encodes CDR1 SGHAT and CDR2 FQNNGV. CDR3 size: 13 residues. V was clipped by 6 bases and J by 4 bases, with 11 bases between them. This CDR3 is CASRILPADTQYF. The CDR3 DNA reads TGTGCCAGCAGAATCCTTCCCGCAGATACGCAGTATTTT.

This clone was observed once. The chain links TRBV5-8 to TRBJ1-1; TRBD1 matches at 8 bases. This CDR3 comprises 17 residues. Germline assignment: CDR1 SGHTS and CDR2 YDEGEE. V lost 4 bases to trimming and J lost 1 base; unmatched junction nucleotides: 12. CDR3 amino acids: CASSQNPRQGPNTEAFF. In DNA, the CDR3 is TGTGCCAGCAGCCAAAACCCTAGACAGGGGCCGAACACTGAAGCTTTCTTT.